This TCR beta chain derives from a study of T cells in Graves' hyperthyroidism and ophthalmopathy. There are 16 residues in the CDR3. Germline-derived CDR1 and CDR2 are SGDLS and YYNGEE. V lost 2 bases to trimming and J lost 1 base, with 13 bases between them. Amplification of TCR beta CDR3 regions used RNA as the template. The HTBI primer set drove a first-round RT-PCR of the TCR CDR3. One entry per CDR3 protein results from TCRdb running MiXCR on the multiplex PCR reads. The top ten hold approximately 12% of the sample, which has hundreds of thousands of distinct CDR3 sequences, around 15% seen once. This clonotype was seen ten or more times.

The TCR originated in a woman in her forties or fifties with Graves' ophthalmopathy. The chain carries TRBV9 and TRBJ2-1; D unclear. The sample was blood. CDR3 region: CASSVGHVGSYNEQFF. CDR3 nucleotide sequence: TGTGCCAGCAGCGTGGGTCATGTAGGTTCCTACAATGAGCAGTTCTTC.